A selection of T cell receptor beta chains follows, all from one sample in a study of blood T cell repertoires in COVID-19. TCRdb's copy holds only in-frame clones and misses some; the assay was immunoSEQ multiplex PCR. The table shows about 55,000 clones, with around nine tenths occurring only once. Sequencing used peripheral blood. The receptors stem from a man aged 55 to 70 with active COVID-19. CDR3s include the opening cysteine and the closing phenylalanine or tryptophan. Each record gives: J gene, CDR3 length, V gene, D gene, clone size, CDR3 DNA, CDR3 protein. The D gene is left open where the match is weak. A row's size may be missing; if present it is once, few, many or a size class.

TRBJ1-5 15 TRBV19 TRBD1 few TGTGCCAGTAGTACCCCCGGGACAGGCAGTCAGCCCCAGCATTTT CASSTPGTGSQPQHF
TRBJ2-1 14 TRBV7-8 TRBD1 once TGTGCCAGCAGCTTGGGACAGGGGATCAATGAGCAGTTCTTC CASSLGQGINEQFF
TRBJ2-3 12 TRBV18 NA NA TGTGCCAGCTCACCACCCGGAGATACGCAGTATTTT CASSPPGDTQYF
TRBJ2-7 15 TRBV18 NA NA TGTGCCAGCTCACCACCTACAGGGAGGGGGTACGAGCAGTACTTC CASSPPTGRGYEQYF
TRBJ2-1 14 TRBV5-1 NA once TGCGCCAGCAGCTTGGCGGGACTCCCGCCTGAGCAGTTCTTC CASSLAGLPPEQFF
TRBJ2-1 11 TRBV6-6 NA NA TGTGCCACCGGGACTTATGATGAGCAGTTCTTC CATGTYDEQFF
TRBJ2-1 14 TRBV14 NA NA TGTGCCAGCAGCCAAGCCTCTCTAGTAGGTGAGCAGTTCTTC CASSQASLVGEQFF
TRBJ2-3 15 TRBV7-8 TRBD2 NA TGTGCCAGCAGCCCCGGTCTAGCGGGAGCAGATACGCAGTATTTT CASSPGLAGADTQYF
TRBJ1-1 11 TRBV3-1/TRBV3-2 NA NA TGTGCCAGCAGCCAGAGGGCAGAAGCTTTCTTT CASSQRAEAFF
TRBJ2-1 17 TRBV4-1 TRBD1 NA TGCGCCAGCAGCCATGCCCAGGGACAGGGGGGCTACAATGAGCAGTTCTTC CASSHAQGQGGYNEQFF
TRBJ2-1 18 TRBV9 TRBD2 NA TGTGCCAGCAGCGTAGTAGGTTTTGCGGGAGGGGGTCCCAATGAGCAGTTCTTC CASSVVGFAGGGPNEQFF
TRBJ2-7 16 TRBV4-1 NA NA TGCGCCAGCAGCCAAGCCGACCTTAGTAGGGGCCACGAGCAGTACTTC CASSQADLSRGHEQYF
TRBJ2-5 14 TRBV9 NA NA TGTGCCAGCAGCGTAGCCCTACGAGGGGAGACCCAGTACTTC CASSVALRGETQYF
TRBJ2-7 16 TRBV5-6 NA NA TGTGCCAGCAGCTCCTACTTCAGGGGTCGGGTTAACGAGCAGTACTTC CASSSYFRGRVNEQYF
TRBJ2-7 13 TRBV19 NA NA TGTGCCAGTAGCCTACGTACAGAATACGAGCAGTACTTC CASSLRTEYEQYF
TRBJ2-2 11 TRBV24-1 NA NA TGTGCCACCAGTGCGGGCGGGGAGCTGTTTTTT CATSAGGELFF
TRBJ2-7 15 TRBV25-1 TRBD1 NA TGTGCCAGCAGTGAACGGGACAGGGATTCCTACGAGCAGTACTTC CASSERDRDSYEQYF
TRBJ1-1 17 TRBV25-1 NA NA TGTGCCAGCAGTGAATATCAAATCTCGGGGGAAGGGTCTGAAGCTTTCTTT CASSEYQISGEGSEAFF
TRBJ1-2 13 TRBV10-3 NA few TGTGCCATCAGCGTGGGGAGTGGCTATGGCTACACCTTC CAISVGSGYGYTF
TRBJ2-6 18 TRBV30 TRBD2 NA TGTGCCTGGAGCCCCCCTAGCGGGAGGGCCTCTGGGGCCAACGTCCTGACTTTC CAWSPPSGRASGANVLTF
TRBJ2-5 18 TRBV7-9 TRBD2 NA TGTGCCAGCAGCCCAAAAAACACCGGACTAGCGGGAGGGGGGCCCCAGTACTTC CASSPKNTGLAGGGPQYF
TRBJ2-1 17 TRBV21-1 NA NA TGTGCCAGCAGCAGCGGGGACCAGGGGGCAGGGAACAATGAGCAGTTCTTC CASSSGDQGAGNNEQFF
TRBJ2-2 17 TRBV7-2 TRBD2 once TGTGCCAGCAGCTCGGGGGGGCTAGCGGGAGTCACCGGGGAGCTGTTTTTT CASSSGGLAGVTGELFF
TRBJ2-1 16 TRBV25-1 TRBD2 NA TGTGCCAGCAGCCCCACTAGCGGGAGGCGAGGGAATGAGCAGTTCTTC CASSPTSGRRGNEQFF
TRBJ2-1 17 TRBV13 NA NA TGTGCCAGCAGCTTAGGAGTCCGAGACAGCGCCTACAATGAGCAGTTCTTC CASSLGVRDSAYNEQFF
TRBJ2-3 16 TRBV19 TRBD2 NA TGTGCCAGTAGTACGACTAGCGAGAGGGCCACAGATACGCAGTATTTT CASSTTSERATDTQYF
TRBJ2-3 13 TRBV29-1 NA NA TGCAGCGTTGACAGAAAACAAGCAGATACGCAGTATTTT CSVDRKQADTQYF
TRBJ2-7 15 TRBV3-1/TRBV3-2 NA NA TGTGCCAGCAGCCAAGAAAGGTATGCGACTTACGAGCAGTACTTC CASSQERYATYEQYF
TRBJ2-1 15 TRBV6-5 TRBD2 NA TGTGCCAGCAGTTACTCGGACGGGAGGGGCGATGAGCAGTTCTTC CASSYSDGRGDEQFF
TRBJ2-1 14 TRBV9 TRBD2 once TGTGCCAGCAGCCCCGAGACTAGCGGGAGCCAGCAGTTCTTC CASSPETSGSQQFF
TRBJ2-7 12 TRBV6-5 TRBD2 NA TGTGCCAGCAGGACTAGCGACTACGAGCAGTACTTC CASRTSDYEQYF
TRBJ1-2 14 TRBV24-1 NA NA TGTGCCACCAGTGATCCCCAGGGGACCTATGGCTACACCTTC CATSDPQGTYGYTF